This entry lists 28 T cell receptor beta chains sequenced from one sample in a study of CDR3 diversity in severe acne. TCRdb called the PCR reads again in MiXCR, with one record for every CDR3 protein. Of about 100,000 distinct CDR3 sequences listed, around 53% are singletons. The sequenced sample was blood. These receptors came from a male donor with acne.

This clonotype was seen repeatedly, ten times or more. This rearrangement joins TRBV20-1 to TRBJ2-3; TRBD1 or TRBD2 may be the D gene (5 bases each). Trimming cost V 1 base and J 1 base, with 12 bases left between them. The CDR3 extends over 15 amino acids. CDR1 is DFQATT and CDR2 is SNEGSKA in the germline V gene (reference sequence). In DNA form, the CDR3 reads TGCAGTGCTAGAGTAGCGACAGCCCGCACAGATACGCAGTATTTT. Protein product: CSARVATARTDTQYF.

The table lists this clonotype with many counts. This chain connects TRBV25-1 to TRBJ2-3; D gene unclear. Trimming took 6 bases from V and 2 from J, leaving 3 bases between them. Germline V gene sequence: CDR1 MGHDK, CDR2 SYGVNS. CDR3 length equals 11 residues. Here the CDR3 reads CASRFTDTQYF. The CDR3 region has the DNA TGTGCCAGCAGGTTCACAGATACGCAGTATTTT. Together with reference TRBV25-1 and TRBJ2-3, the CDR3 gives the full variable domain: EADIYQTPRYLVIGTGKKITLECSQTMGHDKMYWYQQDPGMELHLIHYSYGVNSTEKGDLSSESTVSRIRTEHFPLTLESARPSHTSQYLCASRFTDTQYFGPGTRLTVL.

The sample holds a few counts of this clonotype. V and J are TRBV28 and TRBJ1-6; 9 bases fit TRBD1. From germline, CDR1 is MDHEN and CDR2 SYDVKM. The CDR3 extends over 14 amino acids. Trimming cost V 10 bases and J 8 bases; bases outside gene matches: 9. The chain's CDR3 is CATIQGASDSPLHF. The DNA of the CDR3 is TGTGCCACTATACAGGGGGCCAGTGATTCACCCCTCCACTTT.

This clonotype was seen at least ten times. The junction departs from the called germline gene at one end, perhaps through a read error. The CDR3 nucleotides are TGTGCTAGCAGCTTAGGTTTTGGGGACAGGGCCTACGAGCAGTACTTC. It specifies CASSLGFGDRAYEQYF. This chain joins TRBV7-7 and TRBJ2-7; TRBD1 matches at 9 bases. CDR1 and CDR2 (germline): SSHAT, FNYEAQ (reference sequence). The CDR3 contains 16 residues.

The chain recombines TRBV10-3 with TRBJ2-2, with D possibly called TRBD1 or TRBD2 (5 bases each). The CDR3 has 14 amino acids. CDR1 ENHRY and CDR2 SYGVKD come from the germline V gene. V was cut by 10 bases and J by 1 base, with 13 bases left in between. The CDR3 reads CATARGENTGELFF. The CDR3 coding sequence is TGTGCCACTGCGAGAGGGGAGAACACCGGGGAGCTGTTTTTT.

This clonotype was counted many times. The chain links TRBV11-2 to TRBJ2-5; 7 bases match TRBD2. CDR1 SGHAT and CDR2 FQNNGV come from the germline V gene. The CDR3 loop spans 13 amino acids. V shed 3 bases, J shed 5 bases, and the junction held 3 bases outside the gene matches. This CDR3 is CASSLGEGETQYF. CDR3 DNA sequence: TGTGCCAGCAGCTTGGGGGAGGGGGAGACCCAGTACTTC.

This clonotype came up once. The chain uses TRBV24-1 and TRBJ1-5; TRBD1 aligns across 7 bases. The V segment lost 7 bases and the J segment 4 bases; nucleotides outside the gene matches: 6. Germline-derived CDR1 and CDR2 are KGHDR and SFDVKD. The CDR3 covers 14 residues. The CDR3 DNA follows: TGTGCCACCAGCCCGGGACAGTTTAATCAGCCCCAGCATTTT. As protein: CATSPGQFNQPQHF.

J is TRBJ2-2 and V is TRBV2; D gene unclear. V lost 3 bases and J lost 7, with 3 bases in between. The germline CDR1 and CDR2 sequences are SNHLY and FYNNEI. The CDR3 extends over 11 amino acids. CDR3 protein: CASSESGELFF. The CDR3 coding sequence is TGTGCCAGCAGTGAGAGCGGGGAGCTGTTTTTT.

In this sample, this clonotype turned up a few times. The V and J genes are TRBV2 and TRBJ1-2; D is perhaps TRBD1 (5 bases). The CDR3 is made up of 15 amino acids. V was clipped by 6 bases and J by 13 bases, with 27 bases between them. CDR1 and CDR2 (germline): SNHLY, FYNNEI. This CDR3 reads CASSLAPGTGMDSTF. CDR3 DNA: TGTGCCAGCAGCTTAGCACCGGGGACTGGAATGGACTCCACCTTC.

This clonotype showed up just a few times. The CDR3 region is CASSEYKSYEQYF. The DNA of the CDR3 is TGTGCCAGCAGTGAATATAAGTCCTACGAGCAGTACTTC. The genes are TRBV25-1 and TRBJ2-7; D gene unclear. This CDR3 comprises 13 residues. Per germline, CDR1 MGHDK and CDR2 SYGVNS. The V and J ends lost 0 bases and 1 base respectively, with 4 bases between them.

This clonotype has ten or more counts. CDR3 in DNA: TGTGCCAGCAGTGAGCATGCTAGCGGCCGATACGTCGGGGAGCTGTTTTTT. Its protein is CASSEHASGRYVGELFF. The rearrangement links TRBV2 to TRBJ2-2, with 7 bases that match TRBD2. Germline V gives CDR1 SNHLY, CDR2 FYNNEI. The CDR3 totals 17 residues. V lost 3 bases, J lost 7 bases, and 14 bases stayed unmatched.

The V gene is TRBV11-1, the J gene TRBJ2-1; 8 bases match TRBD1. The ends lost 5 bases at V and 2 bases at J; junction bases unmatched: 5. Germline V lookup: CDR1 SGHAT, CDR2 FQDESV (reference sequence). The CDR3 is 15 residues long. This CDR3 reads CASSTTGGPYNEQFF. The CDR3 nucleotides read TGTGCCAGCAGCACTACAGGGGGACCCTACAATGAGCAGTTCTTC.

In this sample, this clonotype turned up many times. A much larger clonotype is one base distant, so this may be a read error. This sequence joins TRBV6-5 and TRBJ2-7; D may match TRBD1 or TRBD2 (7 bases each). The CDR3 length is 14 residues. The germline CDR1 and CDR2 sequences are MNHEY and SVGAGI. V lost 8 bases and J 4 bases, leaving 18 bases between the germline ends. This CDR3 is CASSRGGGDYEQYF. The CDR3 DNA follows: TGTGCCAGCTCCAGGGGGGGGGGGGATTACGAGCAGTACTTC.

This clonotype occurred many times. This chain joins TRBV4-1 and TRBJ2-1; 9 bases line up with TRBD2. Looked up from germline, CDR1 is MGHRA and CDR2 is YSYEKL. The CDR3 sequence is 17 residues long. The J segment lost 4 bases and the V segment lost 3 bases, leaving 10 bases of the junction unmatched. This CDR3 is CASSQLRLAGWYNEQFF. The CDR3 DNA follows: TGCGCCAGCAGCCAGCTCCGGCTAGCGGGATGGTACAATGAGCAGTTCTTC.

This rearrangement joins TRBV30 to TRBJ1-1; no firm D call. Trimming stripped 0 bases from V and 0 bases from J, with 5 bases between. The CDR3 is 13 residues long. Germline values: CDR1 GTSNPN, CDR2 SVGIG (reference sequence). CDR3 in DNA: TGTGCCTGGAGTGTTACGATGAACACTGAAGCTTTCTTT. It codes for CAWSVTMNTEAFF.

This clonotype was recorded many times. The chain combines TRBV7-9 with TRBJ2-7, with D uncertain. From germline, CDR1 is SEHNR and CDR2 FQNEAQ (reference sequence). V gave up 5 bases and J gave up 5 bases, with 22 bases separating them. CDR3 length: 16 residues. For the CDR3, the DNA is TGTGCCAGCAGCACAAGAGCCAGGAGCACTACCCACGAGCAGTACTTC. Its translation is CASSTRARSTTHEQYF.

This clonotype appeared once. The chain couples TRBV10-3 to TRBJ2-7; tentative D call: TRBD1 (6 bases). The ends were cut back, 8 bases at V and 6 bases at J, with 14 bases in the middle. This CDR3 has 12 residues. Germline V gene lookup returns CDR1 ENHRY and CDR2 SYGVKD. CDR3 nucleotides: TGTGCCATCTCGAGGGGGAACCTCGAGCAGTACTTC. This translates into CAISRGNLEQYF.

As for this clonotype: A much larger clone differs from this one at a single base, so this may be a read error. The CDR3 reads CASSTIEAGGSYERYF. The CDR3 bases are TGTGCCAGCAGCACTATAGAAGCGGGAGGGTCCTACGAGCGGTACTTC. This sequence joins TRBV11-2 and TRBJ2-7; 10 nucleotides line up with TRBD2. There are 16 residues in the CDR3. CDR1 and CDR2 from the germline V gene are SGHAT and FQNNGV.

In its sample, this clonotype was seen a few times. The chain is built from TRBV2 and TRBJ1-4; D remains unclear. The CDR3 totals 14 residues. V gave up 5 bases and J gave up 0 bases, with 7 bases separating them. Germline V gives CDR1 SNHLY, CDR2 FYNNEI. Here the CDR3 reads CASSTKTTNEKLFF. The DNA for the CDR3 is TGTGCCAGCAGTACCAAAACAACTAATGAAAAACTGTTTTTT.

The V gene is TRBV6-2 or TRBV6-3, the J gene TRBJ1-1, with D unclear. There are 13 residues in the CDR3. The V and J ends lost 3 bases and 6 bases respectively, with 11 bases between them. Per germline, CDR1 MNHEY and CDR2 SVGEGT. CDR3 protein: CASSYIREAEAFF. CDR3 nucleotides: TGTGCCAGCAGTTATATAAGGGAAGCTGAAGCTTTCTTT.

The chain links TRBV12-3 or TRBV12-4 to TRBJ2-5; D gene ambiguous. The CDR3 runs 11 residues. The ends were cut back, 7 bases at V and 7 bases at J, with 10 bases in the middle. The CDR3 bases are TGTGCCAGCACGTACGCCGGGACCCAGTACTTC. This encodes CASTYAGTQYF.

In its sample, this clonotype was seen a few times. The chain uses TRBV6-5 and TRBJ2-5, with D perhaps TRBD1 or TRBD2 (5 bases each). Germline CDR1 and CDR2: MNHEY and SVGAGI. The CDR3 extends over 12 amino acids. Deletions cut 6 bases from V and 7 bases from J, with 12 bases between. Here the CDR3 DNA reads TGTGCCAGCAGGGGACCGCGGTCGACCCAGTACTTC. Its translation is CASRGPRSTQYF.

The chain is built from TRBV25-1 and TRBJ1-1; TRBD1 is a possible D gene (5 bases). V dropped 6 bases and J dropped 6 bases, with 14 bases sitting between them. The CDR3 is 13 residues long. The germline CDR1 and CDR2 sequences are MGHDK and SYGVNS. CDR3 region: CASRKGVFAEAFF. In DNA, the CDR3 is TGTGCCAGCAGAAAAGGGGTATTTGCTGAAGCTTTCTTT.

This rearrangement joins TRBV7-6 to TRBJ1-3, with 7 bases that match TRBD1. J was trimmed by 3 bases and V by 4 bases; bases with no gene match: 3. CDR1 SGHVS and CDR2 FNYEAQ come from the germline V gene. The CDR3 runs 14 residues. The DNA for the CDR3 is TGTGCCAGCAGCTATGGGACAGATGGAAACACCATATATTTT. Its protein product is CASSYGTDGNTIYF.

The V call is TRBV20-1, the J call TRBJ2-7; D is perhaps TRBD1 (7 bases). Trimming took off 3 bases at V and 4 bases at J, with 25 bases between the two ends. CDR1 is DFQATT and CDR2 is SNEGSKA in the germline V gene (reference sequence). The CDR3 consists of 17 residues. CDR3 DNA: TGCAGTGCTAGTCGGGCCGGGGCAGGGGGACTGGAATACGAGCAGTACTTC. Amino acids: CSASRAGAGGLEYEQYF.

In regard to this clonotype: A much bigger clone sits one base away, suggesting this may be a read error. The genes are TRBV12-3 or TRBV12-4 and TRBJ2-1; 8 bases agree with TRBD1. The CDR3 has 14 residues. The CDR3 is CASGPGQGLDEQFF. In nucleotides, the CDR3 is TGTGCTAGTGGCCCCGGACAGGGTCTCGATGAGCAGTTCTTC.

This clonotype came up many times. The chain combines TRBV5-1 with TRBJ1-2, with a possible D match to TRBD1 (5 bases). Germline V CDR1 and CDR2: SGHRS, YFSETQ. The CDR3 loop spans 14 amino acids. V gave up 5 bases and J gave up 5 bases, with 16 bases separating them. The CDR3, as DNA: TGCGCCAGCAGGTCGGAGGGGTTGGCTTATGGCTACACCTTC. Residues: CASRSEGLAYGYTF.

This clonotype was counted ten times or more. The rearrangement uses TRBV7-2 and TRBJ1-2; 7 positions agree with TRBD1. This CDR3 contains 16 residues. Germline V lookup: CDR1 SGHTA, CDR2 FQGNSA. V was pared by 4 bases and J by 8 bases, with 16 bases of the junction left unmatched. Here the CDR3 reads CASSSYLQGLVVGYTF. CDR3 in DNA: TGTGCCAGCAGCTCTTACCTACAGGGGCTCGTTGTAGGCTACACCTTC.